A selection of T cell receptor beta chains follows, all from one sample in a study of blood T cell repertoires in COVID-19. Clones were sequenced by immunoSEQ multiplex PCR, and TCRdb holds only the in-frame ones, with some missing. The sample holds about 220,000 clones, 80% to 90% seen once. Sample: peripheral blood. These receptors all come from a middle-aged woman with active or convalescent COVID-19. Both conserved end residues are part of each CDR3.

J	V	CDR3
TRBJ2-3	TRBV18	CASSLGTSGTDTQYF
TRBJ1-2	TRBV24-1	CATSDPGAYGYTF
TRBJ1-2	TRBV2	CASIWVAGGYGYTF
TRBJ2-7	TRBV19	CASSSGTGLSYEQYF
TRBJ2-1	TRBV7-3	CASSSGGGGNEQFF
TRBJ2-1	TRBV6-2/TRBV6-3	CASSEAGGLYNEQFF
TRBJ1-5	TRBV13	CASSSSGTGGISNQPQHF
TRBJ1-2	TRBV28	CASSLKGHEYGYTF
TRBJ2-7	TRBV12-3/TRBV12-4	CASSLQGPEQYF
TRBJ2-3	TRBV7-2	CASSLEAASGSHTQYF
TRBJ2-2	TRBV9	CASSGLAGAGDTGELFF
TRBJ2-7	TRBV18	CASSPSGTGGDEQYF
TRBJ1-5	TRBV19	CASSLGQGNQPQHF
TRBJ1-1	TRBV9	CASSVEEDTEAFF
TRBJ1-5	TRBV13	CASSLGRQGAYQPQHF
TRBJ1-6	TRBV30	CAWSIGQSSYNSPLHF
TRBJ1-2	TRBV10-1	CASSERGNYGYTF
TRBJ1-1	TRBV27	CASSSLGGVDTEAFF
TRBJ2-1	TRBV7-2	CASSSSGGGHNEQFF
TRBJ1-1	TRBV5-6	CASSLSTRWSEAFF
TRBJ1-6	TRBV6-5	CASRIPGGYNSPLHF
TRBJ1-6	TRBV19	CASSIGDTPLHF
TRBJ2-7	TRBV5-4	CASSSSAGTAYEQYF
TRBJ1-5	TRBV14	CASSQGQVGQPQHF
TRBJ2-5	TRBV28	CASSATRTGKETQYF
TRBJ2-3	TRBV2	CASSNRVAGSSSTDTQYF
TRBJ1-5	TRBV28	CASSLQGHQPQHF
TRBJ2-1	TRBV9	CASSERTSINEQFF
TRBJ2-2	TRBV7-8	CASSFTGTGGNGELFF
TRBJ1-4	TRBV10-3	CAISETGQSTNEKLFF
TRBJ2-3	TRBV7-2	CASSPGTGDTQYF
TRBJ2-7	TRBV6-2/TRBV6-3	CASSPSGRASEQYF